This T cell receptor (beta chain) is drawn from a study of post-analysis software for immune sequencing data. On the study more broadly: There were relapsing-remitting, secondary progressive and progressive-relapsing multiple sclerosis among the disease courses included. Whole-study findings and limits: TRBV5-6, TRBV5-1 and TRBV20-1 belonged to a set of roughly 5 TRBV segments that were more frequent in patients than controls. People with multiple sclerosis had a significantly lower normalized Chao1 diversity than controls did. Those samples that were prepared in the same batch co-clustered strongly by F measure.

As regards this clonotype: Antigen specificity is unknown.

Germline trimming cut 2 bases from V and 0 bases from J; bases unmatched to any gene: 4. Looked up from germline, CDR1 is DFQATT and CDR2 is SNEGSKA (reference sequence). This CDR3 has 15 residues. Libraries were made from TCR beta cDNA, and they carried unique molecular identifiers. TCRdb fed the PCR reads into MiXCR, producing one record per CDR3 protein. The profile shows roughly 800,000 distinct CDR3 sequences, more than 45% of them singletons. The TCR sequence derives from a girl under 18 with multiple sclerosis. The specimen sequenced was blood. V and J are TRBV20-1 and TRBJ2-7; 10 bases are a match to TRBD1. The chain's CDR3 is CSARSGQGSSYEQYF. The CDR3 nucleotides are TGCAGTGCTAGATCGGGACAGGGGAGCTCCTACGAGCAGTACTTC.